The TCR beta chain under discussion was sequenced for a study of blood T cell repertoires in COVID-19 (TCRdb year 2020). Regarding the complete study: The collaborator samples originated in the United States, Italy and Spain and spanned the acute and convalescent phases of COVID-19. The sample metadata nearly always contained a de-identified subject ID, COVID-19 status, age in years and sex. The samples were drawn from two sources: the first 160 participants of the ongoing ImmuneRACE study, and approximately 1,300 subjects contributed by 6 global collaborators. The repertoires were released in a freely available public database meant as a resource for research on the immune response to SARS-CoV-2. Subjects who had been exposed to COVID-19, were actively infected with it, or had recovered from it provided the deeply sampled blood TCRbeta repertoires that made up the dataset. The prospective study material was composed of cDNA or gDNA derived from T cells, B-cell-depleted T cells, or PBMCs. Where available, HLA class I and class II types were taken from metadata supplied by the sample provider and were not determined by assay-based typing. Points the paper makes about the study in general: Clinical and demographic metadata were provided uncurated, with the amount varying by source and participant.

Participants in the prospective study were aged roughly 18 to 100 years, lived in some 24 United States geographic areas, and enrolled through a virtual design. In the prospective study, cohorts were assigned on the basis of participant-reported clinical history obtained from a screening survey and a study questionnaire. Recovered participants in ImmuneRACE Cohort 3 were defined by two consecutive negative NP/OP PCR tests, clearance by a healthcare professional, or resolution of symptoms. Mobile phlebotomists in the prospective study collected whole blood, serum and a nasopharyngeal or oropharyngeal swab from every participant. Prospective study participants could optionally give additional blood draws and questionnaires over an approximately 2-month period. Blood samples from the prospective study were shipped frozen or at room temperature prior to DNA extraction. The CDR3 numbers 12 residues from cysteine through phenylalanine. Only the CDR3 portion is preserved as DNA: 36 bases, with reading frame beginning at the first base. CDR1 and CDR2 are read off the germline V gene as SNHLY and FYNNEI.

TCRbeta CDR3 regions were amplified from genomic DNA using the immunoSEQ Assay, a bias-controlled multiplex PCR. Per the authors' processing: Within the assay, amplification of reference gene primers was used to estimate how many nucleated cells each sample contained. To quantify the absolute abundance of each unique TCRbeta CDR3 rearrangement, sequence reads were collapsed and filtered. For each sample, productive Simpson clonality was calculated by taking the square root of Simpson's diversity index across productive rearrangements. TCRdb stores this immuneACCESS table with in-frame sequences only. Part of the clones is absent; in the studies checked, under half of the shortfall reflects unresolved V genes, and no reason is known for the rest. The V and J calls and clone size come from that table; D and trimming were worked out from the DNA. This sample has about 180,000 clones in its table, and approximately 85% of those were observed once. In total, the top ten clones hold 6.2% of the sample.

Details on this clone: This receptor's antigen is unknown. One end of the junction fails to match germline, which may point to a read error.

The chain was built from TRBV2 and TRBJ2-7; the D segment could be TRBD1, given 6 matching bases. The sequence derives from a man aged 40-49 years who had recovered from COVID-19. Sequenced input: PBMCs or T cells enriched from blood (not recorded which). The CDR3 is CARLGRTAKLAF. The nucleotides are TGTGCCCGATTAGGTAGGACAGCCAAGCTGGCCTTC.